The clone carrying this T cell receptor beta chain was picked up a small number of times. Its antigen is unidentified. CDR3 length: 12 amino acids. Trimming stripped 4 bases from V and 4 bases from J, with 9 bases between. Germline loops: CDR1 SGHKS, CDR2 YYEKEE (reference sequence). Method: immunoSEQ multiplex PCR; TCRdb's copy keeps in-frame clones and lacks some. The sample consists of 150,000 to 200,000 clones, approximately 91% of them appearing once. These data belong to a study of T cell responses to AZD1222 COVID-19 vaccine. Study-wide results and limits: There were vaccine-associated CD4 TCRs across spike, dominant at 160-218 and 743-854. White British ancestry dominated among donors, who included more females, and clonal diversity was possibly underestimated.

This receptor was taken from an adult who received the AZD1222 COVID-19 vaccine. The source material was peripheral blood, sampled 28 days after the second AZD1222 dose. The chain employs TRBV5-5 and TRBJ2-7; D gene unclear. CDR3 bases: TGTGCCAGCAGCAAAGATCTGTACGAGCAGTACTTC. The encoded protein is CASSKDLYEQYF.